Sequencing of this TCR beta chain was carried out in a study of blood T cell repertoires in COVID-19. The CDR3 runs 13 residues. V lost 6 bases to trimming and J lost 0 bases; unmatched junction nucleotides: 1. Germline assignment: CDR1 MDHEN and CDR2 SYDVKM. Original processing methods: Quantification of nucleated cells was approximated via reference gene primer amplification. Clones were sequenced by immunoSEQ multiplex PCR, and TCRdb holds only the in-frame ones, with some missing. V and J calls and clone size are those listed in that table; D and trimming were worked out from the DNA. The sample lists about 67,000 clones; 87% were seen once.

This TCR was sampled from a woman older than 75 with acute or convalescent COVID-19. The rearrangement links TRBV28 to TRBJ1-1, with TRBD1 matching over 7 bases. Material for sequencing was peripheral blood. The CDR3 sequence: CASRGTVNTEAFF. CDR3 in DNA: TGTGCCAGCAGGGGGACAGTGAACACTGAAGCTTTCTTT.